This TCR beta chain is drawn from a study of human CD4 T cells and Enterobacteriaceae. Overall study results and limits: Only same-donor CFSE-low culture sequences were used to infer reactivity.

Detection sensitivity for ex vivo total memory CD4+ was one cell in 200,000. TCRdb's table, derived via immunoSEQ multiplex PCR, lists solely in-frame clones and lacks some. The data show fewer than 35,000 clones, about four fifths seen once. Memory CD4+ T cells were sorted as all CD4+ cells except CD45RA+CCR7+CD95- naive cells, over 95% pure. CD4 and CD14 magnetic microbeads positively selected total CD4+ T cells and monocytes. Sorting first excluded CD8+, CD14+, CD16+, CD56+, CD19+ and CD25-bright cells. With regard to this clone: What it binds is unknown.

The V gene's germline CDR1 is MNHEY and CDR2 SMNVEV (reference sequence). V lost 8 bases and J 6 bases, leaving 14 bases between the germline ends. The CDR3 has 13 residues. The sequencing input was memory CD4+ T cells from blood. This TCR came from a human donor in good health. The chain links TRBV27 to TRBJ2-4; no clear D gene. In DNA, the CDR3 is TGTGCCAGCTCGGGCTCAGCTTTAAACATTCAGTACTTC. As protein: CASSGSALNIQYF.